A selection of T cell receptor beta chains follows, all from one sample in a study of T-cell memory formation after mild COVID-19. Each CDR3 protein gets one entry after TCRdb re-called the 5' RACE reads with MiXCR. Here the sample spans hundreds of thousands of distinct CDR3 sequences, 18% being singletons. Sequenced: PBMCs or a T cell subset sorted from them (not recorded which). The receptors come from a man between 18 and 35 years old who had mild COVID-19 (a few samples of this study predate the infection). Cell type and time point are not known. Each CDR3 is given with its conserved first and last residue. Each record gives: clone size, J gene, D gene, V gene, CDR3 DNA, CDR3 protein. A D gene is named only where the DNA matches it firmly. A row's size may be missing; if present it is once, few, many or a size class.

clone_size: -; j_call: TRBJ1-3; d_call: -; v_call: TRBV5-8; cdr3_nt: TGTGCCAGCAGCTTGGTTTTTCCGACAGCGGCCAGGGGAAACACCATATATTTT; cdr3_aa: CASSLVFPTAARGNTIYF
clone_size: few; j_call: TRBJ2-3; d_call: -; v_call: TRBV4-2; cdr3_nt: TGTGCCAGCAGCCAAGATCAGCTTTACACAGATACGCAGTATTTT; cdr3_aa: CASSQDQLYTDTQYF
clone_size: -; j_call: TRBJ2-1; d_call: -; v_call: TRBV27; cdr3_nt: TGTGCCAGCAGCCCCAACGTCGGGGTTGAGCAGTTCTTC; cdr3_aa: CASSPNVGVEQFF
clone_size: -; j_call: TRBJ2-7; d_call: TRBD2; v_call: TRBV10-3; cdr3_nt: TGTGCCATCAGTGGTAGAGCTAGCGGGGAAGGGACAAGCTACGAGCAGTACTTC; cdr3_aa: CAISGRASGEGTSYEQYF
clone_size: few; j_call: TRBJ1-3; d_call: TRBD1; v_call: TRBV7-6; cdr3_nt: TGTGCCAGCAGCCGGGGGACAGGGCATCTTACAGGAAACACCATATATTTT; cdr3_aa: CASSRGTGHLTGNTIYF
clone_size: few; j_call: TRBJ2-3; d_call: TRBD2; v_call: TRBV30; cdr3_nt: TGTGCCTGGAGTCCTCAACTAGCGGGGGACACAGATACGCAGTATTTT; cdr3_aa: CAWSPQLAGDTDTQYF
clone_size: few; j_call: TRBJ1-1; d_call: -; v_call: TRBV6-5; cdr3_nt: TGTGCCAGCAGTTACTCCTCTGTGTGGTCTGAAGCTTTCTTT; cdr3_aa: CASSYSSVWSEAFF
clone_size: few; j_call: TRBJ2-5; d_call: -; v_call: TRBV7-9; cdr3_nt: TGTGCCAGCAGCTCGACAGTTTTTGAGACCCAGTACTTC; cdr3_aa: CASSSTVFETQYF
clone_size: few; j_call: TRBJ1-5; d_call: -; v_call: TRBV12-3/TRBV12-4; cdr3_nt: TGTGCCAGCAGTTTGGGGACCCTCGATCAGCCCCAGCATTTT; cdr3_aa: CASSLGTLDQPQHF
clone_size: few; j_call: TRBJ2-7; d_call: -; v_call: TRBV3-1; cdr3_nt: TGTGCCAGCAGCCAAGAACAGGGGCGGGGGCAGTACTTC; cdr3_aa: CASSQEQGRGQYF
clone_size: -; j_call: TRBJ2-3; d_call: TRBD2; v_call: TRBV11-2; cdr3_nt: TGTGCCAGCAGCCTCACTGTAAGCGGGGGGCCTCCGCATACGCAGTATTTT; cdr3_aa: CASSLTVSGGPPHTQYF
clone_size: many; j_call: TRBJ2-5; d_call: TRBD2; v_call: TRBV5-4; cdr3_nt: TGTGCCAGCAGCGTTGTCCTAGCGGGACAAGAGACCCAGTACTTC; cdr3_aa: CASSVVLAGQETQYF
clone_size: few; j_call: TRBJ1-1; d_call: -; v_call: TRBV9; cdr3_nt: TGTGCCAGCAGCGTGGACAGTAACACTGAAGCTTTCTTT; cdr3_aa: CASSVDSNTEAFF
clone_size: -; j_call: TRBJ2-7; d_call: -; v_call: TRBV13; cdr3_nt: TGTGCCAGCAGCCCGGCCCAGCCAGCCAACTCCTACGAGCAGTACTTC; cdr3_aa: CASSPAQPANSYEQYF
clone_size: few; j_call: TRBJ1-1; d_call: -; v_call: TRBV7-9; cdr3_nt: TGTGCCGGGGGGGTTGGGTACACTGAAGCTTTCTTT; cdr3_aa: CAGGVGYTEAFF
clone_size: -; j_call: TRBJ1-1; d_call: -; v_call: TRBV4-2; cdr3_nt: TGTGCCAGCAGCCAGGAAATAGGGCCGACGGCAGCTTTCTTT; cdr3_aa: CASSQEIGPTAAFF
clone_size: few; j_call: TRBJ2-6; d_call: TRBD2; v_call: TRBV24-1; cdr3_nt: TGTGCCACCAGTGATTTGGTTCTAGCGGGGAGCTCTGGGGCCAACGTCCTGACTTTC; cdr3_aa: CATSDLVLAGSSGANVLTF
clone_size: few; j_call: TRBJ2-5; d_call: TRBD2; v_call: TRBV4-1; cdr3_nt: TGCGCCAGCAGCCCGCCTAGCGGGGGGGAGACCCAGTACTTC; cdr3_aa: CASSPPSGGETQYF
clone_size: many; j_call: TRBJ2-5; d_call: TRBD1; v_call: TRBV7-7; cdr3_nt: TGTGCTAGCAGCTCGGGACAGGGAGGCCAAGAGACCCAGTACTTC; cdr3_aa: CASSSGQGGQETQYF
clone_size: -; j_call: TRBJ2-5; d_call: TRBD2; v_call: TRBV24-1; cdr3_nt: TGTGCCACCAGTCGAACGGGGGGGCACCAAGAGACCCAGTACTTC; cdr3_aa: CATSRTGGHQETQYF
clone_size: few; j_call: TRBJ1-3; d_call: -; v_call: TRBV5-6; cdr3_nt: TGTGCCAGCGGGGGAGCTAGCTCTGGAAACACCATATATTTT; cdr3_aa: CASGGASSGNTIYF
clone_size: few; j_call: TRBJ2-6; d_call: -; v_call: TRBV6-5; cdr3_nt: TGTGCCAGCAGTTACGGGTGGGACTCCGTCTCTGGGGCCAACGTCCTGACTTTC; cdr3_aa: CASSYGWDSVSGANVLTF
clone_size: -; j_call: TRBJ2-4; d_call: TRBD2; v_call: TRBV2; cdr3_nt: TGTGCCAGCCTACTAGCGGGGGCCAAAAACATTCAGTACTTC; cdr3_aa: CASLLAGAKNIQYF
clone_size: many; j_call: TRBJ2-1; d_call: TRBD2; v_call: TRBV7-3; cdr3_nt: TGTGCCAGCAGCCCACACCAAGCGGGGCCCTCCTACAATGAGCAGTTCTTC; cdr3_aa: CASSPHQAGPSYNEQFF
clone_size: few; j_call: TRBJ2-7; d_call: TRBD2; v_call: TRBV9; cdr3_nt: TGTGCCAGCAGCCCTTCGACTAGCGCCGAGCAGTACTTC; cdr3_aa: CASSPSTSAEQYF
clone_size: many; j_call: TRBJ1-1; d_call: TRBD1; v_call: TRBV7-2; cdr3_nt: TGTGCCAGCAGCTTGGACAGGGTGAACACTGAAGCTTTCTTT; cdr3_aa: CASSLDRVNTEAFF
clone_size: few; j_call: TRBJ2-1; d_call: TRBD2; v_call: TRBV7-6; cdr3_nt: TGTGCCAGCAGCCGGCTAGCGGACAATGAGCAGTTCTTC; cdr3_aa: CASSRLADNEQFF
clone_size: -; j_call: TRBJ2-1; d_call: TRBD2; v_call: TRBV29-1; cdr3_nt: TGCAGCGTTGAACTTCGGGAGGCGAGCTCCTACAATGAGCAGTTCTTC; cdr3_aa: CSVELREASSYNEQFF
clone_size: many; j_call: TRBJ1-1; d_call: -; v_call: TRBV5-6; cdr3_nt: TGTGCCAGCAGCCAGGGGTTTAGCACTGAAGCTTTCTTT; cdr3_aa: CASSQGFSTEAFF